These 20 T cell receptor beta chains share one sample of origin, sequenced in a study of T cells in Graves' hyperthyroidism and ophthalmopathy (dated by TCRdb to 2018 to 2020). Libraries came from multiplex PCR. The sequencer listed for this sample is Illumina HiSeq 2000. The TCR beta CDR3 regions were amplified from RNA transcripts. A first-round RT-PCR of the TCR CDR3 used the HTBI primer set with the Qiagen OneStep RT-PCR kit. TCRdb's own reprocessing of the public reads used fastp at Q25 and MiXCR and kept productive beta chains. Each entry is one CDR3 protein sequence, shown with its most common DNA and genes. The sample data list approximately 510,000 distinct CDR3 sequences, and around 50% of these were observed just once. The ten largest clones take up about 43% of the sample. The sequenced material came from peripheral blood or thyroid tissue (not recorded which). Every receptor here comes from an adult woman with Graves' disease, either hyperthyroidism or ophthalmopathy (not recorded which).

The V and J genes are TRBV11-3 and TRBJ2-5; D not resolved. This CDR3 contains 14 residues. Germline V lookup: CDR1 SGHNT, CDR2 YENEEA. V was shortened by 5 bases and J by 0 bases, with 10 bases between the two germline ends. For the CDR3, the DNA is TGTGCCAGCAGCGTTGAAAGTCACCAAGAGACCCAGTACTTC. Translated: CASSVESHQETQYF.

Only a few counts were recorded for this clonotype. V gene TRBV4-1 combines with J gene TRBJ1-5, with D hard to call. V gave up 6 bases and J gave up 5 bases, with 11 bases separating them. Germline V CDR1 and CDR2: MGHRA, YSYEKL. The CDR3 consists of 13 residues. CDR3: CASSEVGHQPQHF. The CDR3 region has the DNA TGCGCCAGCAGTGAGGTCGGGCATCAGCCCCAGCATTTT.

The chain is built from TRBV7-9 and TRBJ2-7; possibly TRBD2 for D (5 bases). The CDR3 runs 16 residues. The germline CDR1 and CDR2 sequences are SEHNR and FQNEAQ (reference sequence). The ends were cut back, 5 bases at V and 3 bases at J, with 20 bases in the middle. In DNA, the CDR3 is TGTGCCAGCAGCCCCCTATGGGGTAGCGCGGACTACGAGCAGTACTTC. Its protein is CASSPLWGSADYEQYF.

The chain combines TRBV10-3 with TRBJ2-2; TRBD2 aligns across 7 bases. J lost 5 bases, V lost 2 bases, and 2 bases had no gene match. The CDR3 runs to 14 residues. CDR1 is ENHRY and CDR2 is SYGVKD in the germline V gene. CDR3 protein: CAISETAGTGELFF. CDR3 nucleotides: TGTGCCATCAGTGAGACAGCGGGAACCGGGGAGCTGTTTTTT.

This chain connects TRBV2 to TRBJ2-1; perhaps D is TRBD1 or TRBD2 (5 bases each). Germline V CDR1 and CDR2: SNHLY, FYNNEI. This CDR3 spans 13 amino acids. V gave up 3 bases and J gave up 9 bases, with 12 bases separating them. CDR3 DNA: TGTGCCAGCAGTGATGCTGGGGGTACTGAGCAGTTCTTC. The encoded protein is CASSDAGGTEQFF.

The chain uses TRBV7-6 and TRBJ1-5, with a weak D call TRBD1 (5 bases). Between the trimmed V and J ends, which lost 4 bases and 7 bases, there was a span of 20 bases. CDR3 length: 16 residues. The V gene's germline CDR1 is SGHVS and CDR2 FNYEAQ. CDR3 DNA: TGTGCCAGCAGCTCCCTGACAGATCAGAGGGGCCAGCCCCAGCATTTT. Translated: CASSSLTDQRGQPQHF.

The rearrangement joins TRBV2 to TRBJ1-5, with D maybe TRBD1 (5 bases). The CDR3 contains 15 residues. V was clipped by 8 bases and J by 3 bases, with 17 bases between them. Germline values: CDR1 SNHLY, CDR2 FYNNEI. DNA for the CDR3: TGTGCCAGCCAAGCAGTTGGGGACTACAATCAGCCCCAGCATTTT. It encodes CASQAVGDYNQPQHF.

This clonotype has a count of ten or more. This chain links TRBV5-1 with TRBJ1-6, with 7 nucleotides matching TRBD1. There are 14 residues in the CDR3. Losses at the gene ends were 4 bases for V and 8 bases for J; bases not matched to a gene: 6. Looked up from germline, CDR1 is SGHRS and CDR2 is YFSETQ. The CDR3: CASSANTGDSPLHF. The CDR3 DNA follows: TGCGCCAGCAGCGCCAATACAGGGGATTCACCCCTCCACTTT.

This clonotype showed up just once. The chain uses TRBV25-1 and TRBJ1-6; TRBD1 aligns across 7 bases. Unmatched junction bases numbered 10, after V lost 3 bases and J lost 8 bases. The CDR3 is made up of 16 amino acids. CDR1 is MGHDK and CDR2 is SYGVNS in the germline V gene. The CDR3 DNA sequence: TGTGCCAGCAGTGATTTTCGGCAGAGGGGGCATTCACCCCTCCACTTT. Translating it yields CASSDFRQRGHSPLHF. The full variable domain, in which reference TRBV25-1 and TRBJ1-6 provide the parts outside the CDR3, is EADIYQTPRYLVIGTGKKITLECSQTMGHDKMYWYQQDPGMELHLIHYSYGVNSTEKGDLSSESTVSRIRTEHFPLTLESARPSHTSQYLCASSDFRQRGHSPLHFGNGTRLTVT.

This clonotype was observed a handful of times. This may arise from a read error, as a much more abundant clone is one base away. The chain couples TRBV10-2 to TRBJ1-1, with 8 bases that match TRBD1. Germline trimming cut 6 bases from V and 1 base from J; bases unmatched to any gene: 4. This CDR3 comprises 14 residues. The germline V gene encodes CDR1 WSHSY and CDR2 SAAADI. CDR3 in amino acids: CASSPDRENTEAFF. CDR3 DNA sequence: TGCGCCAGCAGCCCGGACAGGGAGAACACTGAAGCTTTCTTT.

V usage is TRBV5-1 and J usage is TRBJ1-3, with no clear D. Germline V gene sequence: CDR1 SGHRS, CDR2 YFSETQ. V gave up 5 bases and J gave up 4 bases, with 16 bases separating them. This CDR3 spans 15 amino acids. The CDR3 bases are TGCGCCAGCAGTCCCCACGCGGTCGCGGGAAACACCATATATTTT. Its protein is CASSPHAVAGNTIYF.

In regard to this clonotype: The CDR3 does not close with the conserved phenylalanine or tryptophan, likely indicating a read error. It is unclear where the CDR3 begins or ends on the DNA, so no DNA is shown, and the CDR3 is as TCRdb lists it. The chain couples TRBV10-3 to TRBJ1-4; no DNA check was done on the table's D call, TRBD1. Germline values: CDR1 ENHRY, CDR2 SYGVKD. The CDR3 is 9 amino acids in total, end residues counted. This chain's CDR3 is CAISDDRGL.

The V gene is TRBV10-3, the J gene TRBJ1-1, with D tentatively TRBD1 (5 bases). Germline V gene data show CDR1 as ENHRY and CDR2 as SYGVKD. The CDR3 sequence is 12 residues long. V gave up 6 bases and J gave up 4 bases, with 9 bases separating them. The CDR3 is CAIRQELTEAFF. The CDR3 DNA is TGTGCCATCAGACAGGAGCTCACTGAAGCTTTCTTT.

This clonotype was seen many times. CDR3 in amino acids: CATSEYRYPEQETQYF. The CDR3 DNA is TGTGCCACCAGTGAGTACCGCTATCCGGAGCAAGAGACCCAGTACTTC. The chain recombines TRBV24-1 with TRBJ2-5; no firm D call. Germline CDR1 KGHDR, CDR2 SFDVKD. There are 16 residues in the CDR3. With 4 bases removed from V and 2 bases from J, the gap between germline ends came to 16 bases.

This clonotype was seen ten or more times. Here the CDR3 DNA reads TGTGCCAGCAGCCGTTCTGGTACCCAGTACTTC. The encoded protein is CASSRSGTQYF. The V call is TRBV5-5, the J call TRBJ2-5; D gene unclear. The CDR3 runs to 11 residues. The germline V gene has CDR1 SGHKS and CDR2 YYEKEE (reference sequence). Trimming shortened V by 4 bases and J by 8 bases, and 9 bases separated the two germline ends. Variable domain in full (rest from reference TRBV5-5 and TRBJ2-5): DAGVTQSPTHLIKTRGQQVTLRCSPISGHKSVSWYQQVLGQGPQFIFQYYEKEERGRGNFPDRFSARQFPNYSSELNVNALLLGDSALYLCASSRSGTQYFGPGTRLLVL.

Turning to this clonotype: One junction end does not reproduce the germline sequence, and a read error may be involved. The rearrangement uses TRBV5-1 and TRBJ1-5; 9 nucleotides match TRBD1. The germline gives CDR1 SGHRS, CDR2 YFSETQ. CDR3 length equals 15 residues. CDR3 DNA sequence: TGCGCCTGCAGCGTTGTCACAGGGGGCTCTCAGCCCCAGCATTTT. It encodes CACSVVTGGSQPQHF.

About this clonotype itself: The CDR3 does not end in the conserved phenylalanine or tryptophan, so this is likely a read error. This chain uses TRBV10-3 with TRBJ1-1; D ambiguous. The CDR3 contains 13 residues. V was trimmed by 4 bases and J by 0 bases, leaving 6 bases between them. Germline lookup yields CDR1 ENHRY and CDR2 SYGVKD. In DNA, the CDR3 is TGTGCCATCAGTGGGTGGCTGAACACTGAAGCTTTCCTT. It codes for CAISGWLNTEAFL.

The chain links TRBV9 to TRBJ2-7; D remains ambiguous. The CDR3 length is 14 residues. Trimming took off 4 bases at V and 5 bases at J, with 16 bases between the two ends. The germline gives CDR1 SGDLS, CDR2 YYNGEE. This chain's CDR3 is CASSLASAVNEQYF. The CDR3 DNA reads TGTGCCAGCAGCTTAGCCAGCGCGGTTAACGAGCAGTACTTC.

This sequence joins TRBV3-1 and TRBJ1-4, with 9 bases aligning to TRBD1. CDR1 and CDR2 from the germline V gene are LGHDT and YNNKEL (reference sequence). The junction had 5 bases not matched to a gene; V was cut back by 1 base and J by 8 bases. This CDR3 contains 15 residues. CDR3 nucleotides: TGTGCCAGCAGCCAAGGGACAGGGGTCAGAGAAAAACTGTTTTTT. Its protein is CASSQGTGVREKLFF.

This clonotype was seen many times. The chain has TRBV6-5 and TRBJ2-7; D is uncertain. Trimming shortened V by 1 base and J by 5 bases, and 12 bases separated the two germline ends. Germline V lookup: CDR1 MNHEY, CDR2 SVGAGI. The CDR3 is 14 residues long. The CDR3 DNA sequence: TGTGCCAGCAGTTACTGGAACCGCAAGGACGAGCAGTACTTC. Protein: CASSYWNRKDEQYF.